The entry that follows covers one TCR beta chain sequence. The antigen is unknown. Looked up from germline, CDR1 is GTSNPN and CDR2 is SVGIG (reference sequence). This CDR3 is built from 11 residues. V shed 2 bases and J shed 10 bases, with 11 bases lying between them. The sorted Tregs were CD4+CD25+CD127-/low cells. Study-wide findings and caveats: Greatest tumor Treg TCR overlap was with tumor naive CD4+ cells. Whole repertoires were not studied in the larger cohort, only one V-J beta rearrangement. Tumor memory CD4+ T cell TCR gene usage was found to cluster with blood and lymph node memory CD4+ cells and with lymph node naive CD4+ cells.

Semi-nested PCR with Nested Universal Primer A followed constant-region reverse priming of full-length variable regions. A single record per CDR3 protein comes from TCRdb applying MiXCR to the 5' RACE reads. In the table there are about 32,000 distinct CDR3 sequences, 27% of which are singletons. Sequenced: tumor-infiltrating Tregs sorted from the breast tumor. The receptor was isolated from a female donor with breast cancer. The chain joins TRBV30 to TRBJ1-1; D not resolved. The CDR3 loop reads CAWSSPGPAFF. In DNA form, the CDR3 reads TGTGCCTGGAGTTCGCCCGGGCCAGCTTTCTTT.